These 28 T cell receptor beta chains were sequenced from one sample in a study of radiotherapy plus CTLA-4 blockade in lung cancer. Clones were read by immunoSEQ multiplex PCR, and TCRdb kept only the in-frame ones, dropping some. The profile shows roughly 90,000 clones, 72% of them singletons. The specimen was peripheral blood, collected from a patient treated with radiotherapy plus ipilimumab. Receptor source: a human donor with non-small cell lung cancer that progressed on radiotherapy plus ipilimumab.

This clone was observed a single time. The J gene is TRBJ2-5, the V gene TRBV27; no reliable D call. CDR3 length: 13 amino acids. The ends were cut back, 3 bases at V and 2 bases at J, with 7 bases in the middle. Germline V gives CDR1 MNHEY, CDR2 SMNVEV (reference sequence). In nucleotides, the CDR3 is TGTGCCAGCAGTTTGGACGGACAAGAGACCCAGTACTTC. This gives the protein CASSLDGQETQYF.

The chain combines TRBV5-1 with TRBJ1-3; D not resolved. The CDR3 covers 14 residues. Germline CDR1 reads SGHRS; CDR2 reads YFSETQ. V dropped 4 bases and J dropped 3 bases, with 11 bases sitting between them. The CDR3 DNA follows: TGCGCCAGCAGCCCCGAGTGGGGTGGAAACACCATATATTTT. It is translated as CASSPEWGGNTIYF.

The V gene is TRBV28, the J gene TRBJ2-6, with 7 bases lining up with TRBD1. The CDR3 is 15 amino acids. The J segment lost 2 bases and the V segment lost 3 bases, leaving 1 base of the junction unmatched. The germline CDR1 and CDR2 sequences are MDHEN and SYDVKM. This chain's CDR3 is CASSFQGAGANVLTF. DNA of the CDR3: TGTGCCAGCAGTTTTCAGGGGGCTGGGGCCAACGTCCTGACTTTC.

This chain connects TRBV7-2 to TRBJ2-7; D call uncertain. Germline CDR1 is SGHTA and CDR2 is FQGNSA. The CDR3 runs 13 residues. The V and J ends lost 2 bases and 4 bases respectively, with 9 bases between them. CDR3 DNA: TGTGCCAGCAGCTTATCAGTCATTTACGAGCAGTACTTC. Its protein product is CASSLSVIYEQYF.

This clone appeared a few times. The chain recombines TRBV6-1 with TRBJ2-7, with D uncertain. This CDR3 has 10 amino acids. In germline, CDR1 is MNHNS, CDR2 SASEGT. With 7 bases removed from V and 2 bases from J, the gap between germline ends came to 3 bases. The CDR3 DNA sequence: TGTGCCAGCAATGCCTACGAGCAGTACTTC. Residues: CASNAYEQYF.

The chain uses TRBV9 and TRBJ1-3; weak D call: TRBD1 (6 bases). The CDR3 covers 15 residues. Trimming left V 1 base short and J 4 bases short, with 12 bases between. Germline CDR1 reads SGDLS; CDR2 reads YYNGEE. The CDR3 DNA reads TGTGCCAGCAGCGTACAGGGGAGTAGCGGAAACACCATATATTTT. Translating it yields CASSVQGSSGNTIYF.

This clone showed up just a few times. J is TRBJ1-5 and V is TRBV28; the match to TRBD1 covers 7 bases. The germline CDR1 and CDR2 sequences are MDHEN and SYDVKM. The CDR3 is 16 residues long. With V trimmed by 6 bases and J by 5 bases, 13 bases remained unmatched. CDR3 residues: CASSLGGTVVDQPQHF. CDR3 sequence (DNA): TGTGCCAGCAGCCTAGGCGGGACAGTAGTTGATCAGCCCCAGCATTTT. Filled out from reference TRBV28 and TRBJ1-5, the complete variable domain reads DVKVTQSSRYLVKRTGEKVFLECVQDMDHENMFWYRQDPGLGLRLIYFSYDVKMKEKGDIPEGYSVSREKKERFSLILESASTNQTSMYLCASSLGGTVVDQPQHFGDGTRLSIL.

The J gene is TRBJ2-5, the V gene TRBV7-8, with a weak D call TRBD1 (6 bases). CDR1 SGHVS and CDR2 FQNEAQ come from the germline V gene. The CDR3 is made up of 16 amino acids. V gave up 4 bases and J gave up 0 bases, with 15 bases separating them. The DNA for the CDR3 is TGTGCCAGCAGCTCGCCGCTACAGGGCCACCAAGAGACCCAGTACTTC. Translating it yields CASSSPLQGHQETQYF.

This rearrangement joins TRBV7-8 to TRBJ1-1; unclear D gene. V was clipped by 4 bases and J by 0 bases, with 9 bases between them. Germline values: CDR1 SGHVS, CDR2 FQNEAQ. This CDR3 contains 14 residues. CDR3 nucleotide sequence: TGTGCCAGCAGCTCCCTGGGCCTGAACACTGAAGCTTTCTTT. As protein: CASSSLGLNTEAFF.

This rearrangement joins TRBV2 to TRBJ2-3; D is possibly TRBD2 (5 bases). CDR1 is SNHLY, CDR2 FYNNEI, per germline. Trimming shortened V by 1 base and J by 0 bases, and 11 bases separated the two germline ends. The CDR3 has 16 residues. The CDR3 DNA sequence: TGTGCCAGCAGTGAAGAAGGAGGCGGTAGCACAGATACGCAGTATTTT. Its translation is CASSEEGGGSTDTQYF.

By share, this clone counts as medium-sized (0.01 to 0.1%). The chain joins TRBV4-3 to TRBJ2-6; D remains ambiguous. The CDR3 has 17 amino acids. V gave up 0 bases and J gave up 0 bases, with 9 bases separating them. Germline CDR1 is LGHNA and CDR2 is YSLEER. The CDR3 sequence: CASSQDRLISGANVLTF. The CDR3 region has the DNA TGCGCCAGCAGCCAAGATAGGCTGATCTCTGGGGCCAACGTCCTGACTTTC.

V gene TRBV7-6 combines with J gene TRBJ1-4, with D possibly being TRBD1 (6 bases). Germline V gene data show CDR1 as SGHVS and CDR2 as FNYEAQ. CDR3 length: 13 amino acids. Trimming left V 5 bases short and J 12 bases short, with 16 bases between. The CDR3 sequence: CASSPQGSRELFF. CDR3 nucleotide sequence: TGTGCCAGCAGCCCCCAGGGGTCAAGAGAACTGTTTTTT.

The genes are TRBV4-3 and TRBJ2-3; D gene unclear. This CDR3 spans 15 amino acids. V gave up 4 bases and J gave up 1 base, with 12 bases separating them. The germline gives CDR1 LGHNA, CDR2 YSLEER. The CDR3, as DNA: TGCGCCAGCAGCCTCCAGGTGGAAGGCACAGATACGCAGTATTTT. Amino acids: CASSLQVEGTDTQYF.

The V gene is TRBV4-1, the J gene TRBJ1-4; 11 bases fit TRBD1. Per the germline V gene, CDR1 is MGHRA and CDR2 is YSYEKL. The V and J ends lost 2 bases and 6 bases, in that order; junction bases with no gene match: 2. The CDR3 length is 15 residues. The CDR3 bases are TGCGCCAGCAGCCAAAGGACAGGGGGCGATGAAAAACTGTTTTTT. It yields the protein CASSQRTGGDEKLFF.

This chain connects TRBV19 to TRBJ1-2; D is unresolved. CDR3 length: 14 amino acids. CDR1 is LNHDA, CDR2 SQIVND, per germline (reference sequence). V lost 4 bases and J 4 bases, leaving 13 bases between the germline ends. The CDR3 DNA reads TGTGCCAGTAGTACCCGGGCGGAGGGCTATGGCTACACCTTC. Its protein is CASSTRAEGYGYTF.

This chain joins TRBV15 and TRBJ2-7; D remains unclear. V was shortened by 0 bases and J by 2 bases, with 2 bases between the two germline ends. Germline lookup yields CDR1 LNHNV and CDR2 YYDKDF (reference sequence). The CDR3 spans 12 residues. DNA of the CDR3: TGTGCCACCAGCAGAGACACCTACGAGCAGTACTTC. The encoded protein is CATSRDTYEQYF.

This clone has just a few counts. The V call is TRBV28, the J call TRBJ2-1; either TRBD1 or TRBD2 may fit D (5 bases each). This CDR3 comprises 11 residues. The V end lost 4 bases, the J end lost 9 bases, and 7 bases lay between the germline ends. Germline CDR1 is MDHEN and CDR2 is SYDVKM. The CDR3 coding sequence is TGTGCCAGCAGTTGGGGGAGTGAGCAGTTCTTC. Protein: CASSWGSEQFF.

The chain has TRBV6-1 and TRBJ1-6; D uncertain. This CDR3 spans 14 amino acids. V was cut by 2 bases and J by 10 bases, with 12 bases left in between. From germline, CDR1 is MNHNS and CDR2 SASEGT. CDR3 coding DNA: TGTGCCAGCAGTGAATTCAGCTTTTCCTCACCCCTCCACTTT. This gives the protein CASSEFSFSSPLHF.

This chain links TRBV28 with TRBJ2-3; perhaps TRBD2 as D (5 bases). This CDR3 has 18 amino acids. Trimming removed 3 bases at V and 0 bases at J, with 19 bases between. Germline-derived CDR1 and CDR2 are MDHEN and SYDVKM. The CDR3 DNA follows: TGTGCCAGCAGTTTCCGACTTGAGACCGGGATAAGCACAGATACGCAGTATTTT. This encodes CASSFRLETGISTDTQYF.

This rearrangement joins TRBV6-5 to TRBJ1-6; a weak D match, TRBD1 (5 bases). V lost 2 bases, J lost 14 bases, and 10 bases lay in between. Germline values: CDR1 MNHEY, CDR2 SVGAGI. The CDR3 consists of 12 residues. This CDR3 reads CASSYTGEALHF. The CDR3 DNA reads TGTGCCAGCAGTTACACGGGGGAGGCCCTCCACTTT.

The CDR3 is CASSLDGTAHSPLHF. CDR3 DNA sequence: TGTGCCAGCAGCTTAGACGGGACAGCGCATTCACCCCTCCACTTT. The chain links TRBV7-9 to TRBJ1-6; TRBD1 agrees at 7 bases. The CDR3 is 15 residues long. Trimming cost V 1 base and J 8 bases; bases outside gene matches: 5. In germline, CDR1 is SEHNR, CDR2 FQNEAQ (reference sequence).

The count of this clone is one. The chain uses TRBV5-4 and TRBJ1-2; 7 bases map to TRBD1. With 4 bases clipped from V and 2 bases from J, the junction kept 14 bases outside the gene matches. From germline, CDR1 is SGHNT and CDR2 YYREEE (reference sequence). This CDR3 comprises 17 residues. The CDR3 loop is CASSPRGTAATNYGYTF. CDR3 coding DNA: TGTGCCAGCAGCCCCCGTGGGACAGCGGCAACCAACTATGGCTACACCTTC.

The chain combines TRBV21-1 with TRBJ1-5; TRBD1 is the table's D call and was not checked against the DNA. TRBV21-1 counts as a pseudogene. This CDR3 comprises 13 residues. This CDR3 is CASDRVINQPQHF. DNA of the CDR3: TGTGCCAGCGACAGGGTTATCAATCAGCCCCAGCATTTT.

A single count supports this clone. This chain uses TRBV28 with TRBJ2-7, with TRBD2 matching 16 bases. This CDR3 has 17 residues. The germline V gene encodes CDR1 MDHEN and CDR2 SYDVKM. Trimming removed 1 base from V and 4 bases from J; junction bases left unmatched: 4. As DNA, the CDR3 is TGTGCCAGCAGTTTATTTGGGACTAGCGGGAGGGGGTACGAGCAGTACTTC. It yields the protein CASSLFGTSGRGYEQYF.

J is TRBJ2-7 and V is TRBV10-3; TRBD2 matches 10 bases. Germline CDR1 and CDR2: ENHRY and SYGVKD. With V trimmed by 0 bases and J by 6 bases, 5 bases remained unmatched. The CDR3 has 15 amino acids. This chain's CDR3 is CAISESPSGSGEQYF. CDR3 DNA: TGTGCCATCAGTGAGTCTCCTAGCGGGAGTGGCGAGCAGTACTTC.

The V gene is TRBV27, the J gene TRBJ1-4; the D gene is possibly TRBD1 (5 bases). CDR3 length: 15 residues. CDR1 is MNHEY, CDR2 SMNVEV, per germline (reference sequence). Between the trimmed V and J ends, which lost 3 bases and 10 bases, there was a span of 18 bases. The CDR3, as DNA: TGTGCCAGCAGTTTGATCGGAGGGGATGGGCGAAAACTGTTTTTT. It specifies CASSLIGGDGRKLFF.

The chain employs TRBV28 and TRBJ1-4; D might be TRBD1 (5 bases). CDR3 length: 14 residues. Per germline, CDR1 MDHEN and CDR2 SYDVKM. Trimming pared 6 bases from V and 5 bases from J, leaving 13 bases between. The CDR3 DNA reads TGTGCCAGCAGGTCAACACGGGGGAATGAAAAACTGTTTTTT. Residues: CASRSTRGNEKLFF.

V is TRBV29-1 and J is TRBJ2-5; unclear D gene. Germline V gene sequence: CDR1 SQVTM, CDR2 ANQGSEA. This CDR3 has 10 residues. V lost 5 bases, J lost 5 bases, and 6 bases lay in between. This CDR3 is CSVFSETQYF. The CDR3 DNA is TGCAGCGTTTTTTCTGAGACCCAGTACTTC.